The 9 T cell receptor beta chains given below trace back to one sample, sequenced in a study of T cell responses to AZD1222 COVID-19 vaccine. Data came from immunoSEQ multiplex PCR; TCRdb stores just in-frame clones and leaves some out. This table holds approximately 67,000 clones, around 86% found once. Sequenced here: peripheral blood, sampled on day 0 of AZD1222 vaccination. These receptors were obtained from an adult in good health.

The chain links TRBV19 to TRBJ1-1; 7 bases line up with TRBD1. The CDR3 contains 14 residues. The J segment lost 6 bases and the V segment lost 3 bases, leaving 7 bases of the junction unmatched. The V gene's germline CDR1 is LNHDA and CDR2 SQIVND (reference sequence). CDR3 bases: TGTGCCAGTAGTATGAGCCAGGGGGTATCTGAAGCTTTCTTT. Translation: CASSMSQGVSEAFF.

This chain connects TRBV11-1 to TRBJ1-1; tentative D call: TRBD1 (6 bases). V lost 6 bases to trimming and J lost 4 bases, with 9 bases between them. The V gene's germline CDR1 is SGHAT and CDR2 FQDESV (reference sequence). This CDR3 has 12 amino acids. The CDR3 nucleotides are TGTGCCAGCAGGAGGGGGGGCACTGAAGCTTTCTTT. Translating it yields CASRRGGTEAFF.

The V call is TRBV28, the J call TRBJ2-3; D ambiguous. The CDR3 is 14 amino acids. Germline V gene sequence: CDR1 MDHEN, CDR2 SYDVKM. Trimming left V 4 bases short and J 2 bases short, with 10 bases between. The CDR3 sequence: CASSSSEPTDTQYF. The CDR3 region has the DNA TGTGCCAGCAGTTCATCGGAGCCCACAGATACGCAGTATTTT.

The chain uses TRBV3-1 (or the pseudogene TRBV3-2) and TRBJ1-3; D ambiguous. The CDR3 contains 11 residues. Deletions cut 11 bases from V and 2 bases from J, with 7 bases between. Germline V lookup: CDR1 LGHDT, CDR2 YNNKEL (reference sequence). For the CDR3, the DNA is TGTGCCTATCGAGCTGGAAACACCATATATTTT. The encoded protein is CAYRAGNTIYF.

The chain has TRBV4-2 and TRBJ2-7; 8 positions agree with TRBD2. The CDR3 consists of 15 residues. V lost 1 base and J lost 0; bases outside the gene matches: 2. CDR1 is LGHNA, CDR2 YNFKEQ, per germline. As DNA, the CDR3 is TGTGCCAGCAGCCAAGTGGGGACTAGCTCCTACGAGCAGTACTTC. It translates to CASSQVGTSSYEQYF.

The V and J genes are TRBV6-1 and TRBJ1-4, with a possible D match to TRBD1 (5 bases). The V end was cut by 2 bases, the J end by 4 bases, with 11 bases between. Germline CDR1 reads MNHNS; CDR2 reads SASEGT. The CDR3 is 15 residues long. The CDR3 is CASSEFPTVNEKLFF. CDR3 sequence (DNA): TGTGCCAGCAGTGAATTCCCGACAGTTAATGAAAAACTGTTTTTT.

J is TRBJ2-3 and V is TRBV5-4; 7 positions match TRBD2. Germline-derived CDR1 and CDR2 are SGHNT and YYREEE (reference sequence). J gave up 0 bases and V 2 bases, and 6 bases lay outside the gene matches. This CDR3 has 16 amino acids. CDR3 in DNA: TGTGCCAGCAGCTTAGAAGGCGGGAGTAGCACAGATACGCAGTATTTT. This codes for CASSLEGGSSTDTQYF.

The chain carries TRBV6-1 and TRBJ1-5, with a possible D match to TRBD1 (6 bases). The CDR3 is 16 residues long. The V gene lost 1 base and the J gene lost 8 bases, with 18 bases spanning the gap. From germline, CDR1 is MNHNS and CDR2 SASEGT. CDR3 region: CASSEEGTGAVKPQHF. DNA for the CDR3: TGTGCCAGCAGTGAAGAGGGGACGGGGGCGGTGAAGCCCCAGCATTTT.

This clone was found once. The chain uses TRBV6-2 or TRBV6-3 and TRBJ2-5, with a weak D call TRBD2 (6 bases). The CDR3 runs 14 residues. Germline-derived CDR1 and CDR2 are MNHEY and SVGEGT. Between the trimmed V and J ends, which lost 4 bases and 5 bases, there was a span of 14 bases. The DNA of the CDR3 is TGTGCCAGCAGTTTGAGCATCGGGGGTGAGACCCAGTACTTC. This translates into CASSLSIGGETQYF.